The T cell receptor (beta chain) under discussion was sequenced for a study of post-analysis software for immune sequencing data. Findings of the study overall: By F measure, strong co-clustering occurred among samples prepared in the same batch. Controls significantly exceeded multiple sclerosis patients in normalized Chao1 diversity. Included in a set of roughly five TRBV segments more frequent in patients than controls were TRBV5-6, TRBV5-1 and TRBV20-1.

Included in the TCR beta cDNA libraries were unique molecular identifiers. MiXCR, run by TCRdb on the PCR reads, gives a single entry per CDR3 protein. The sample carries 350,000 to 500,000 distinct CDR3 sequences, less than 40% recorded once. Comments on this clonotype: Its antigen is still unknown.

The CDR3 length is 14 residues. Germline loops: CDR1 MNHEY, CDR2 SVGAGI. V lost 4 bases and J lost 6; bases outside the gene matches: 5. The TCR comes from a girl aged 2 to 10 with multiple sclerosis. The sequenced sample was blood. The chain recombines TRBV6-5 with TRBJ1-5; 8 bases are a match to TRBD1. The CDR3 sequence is CASSSETGVQPQHF. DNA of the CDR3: TGTGCCAGCAGTTCCGAGACAGGGGTTCAGCCCCAGCATTTT.